The 29 T cell receptor beta chains presented below share a single source sample, sequenced in a study of CD8 T cells in ankylosing spondylitis. Study-level points and caveats: Ankylosing spondylitis blood appeared to carry a characteristic TCR beta motif of roughly 8 highly homologous variants.

TCRdb processed the 5' RACE reads anew with MiXCR; each CDR3 protein has one entry. The table lists over 450,000 distinct CDR3 sequences, over 9.5% of them singletons, with about 6.8% in the top ten. No antigens are known for them. Sequenced input: blood, either unsorted or a sorted T cell fraction (not recorded which). The origin of the receptors is a male donor with ankylosing spondylitis.

This clonotype was counted only a few times. The V and J genes are TRBV24-1 and TRBJ1-2, with a weak D call TRBD1 (6 bases). Germline V gene lookup returns CDR1 KGHDR and CDR2 SFDVKD. Trimming cost V 1 base and J 5 bases, with 10 bases left between them. The CDR3 sequence is 14 residues long. CDR3 protein: CATSDFRTAYGYTF. The CDR3 DNA reads as TGTGCCACCAGTGATTTTCGGACAGCATATGGCTACACCTTC.

The genes are TRBV5-6 and TRBJ2-7, with 11 nucleotides matching TRBD1. There are 15 residues in the CDR3. After removal of 1 base from V and 2 bases from J, the junction contained 2 bases not matched to a gene. In germline, CDR1 is SGHDT, CDR2 YYEEEE. CDR3 protein: CASSLSGQGAYEQYF. The CDR3 DNA is TGTGCCAGCAGCTTGTCGGGACAGGGGGCCTACGAGCAGTACTTC.

The chain joins TRBV7-2 to TRBJ2-1; D may be TRBD1 (6 bases). V was shortened by 5 bases and J by 6 bases, with 8 bases between the two germline ends. Germline CDR1 is SGHTA and CDR2 is FQGNSA. There are 12 residues in the CDR3. The chain's CDR3 is CASSNRANEQFF. CDR3 DNA sequence: TGTGCCAGCAGCAACAGGGCCAATGAGCAGTTCTTC.

This clonotype was counted between two and nine times. J is TRBJ2-1 and V is TRBV12-3 or TRBV12-4; D is uncertain. This CDR3 has 13 residues. Trimming stripped 6 bases from V and 8 bases from J, with 14 bases between. CDR3 coding DNA: TGTGCCAGCAGCCCCCTCCTAGTCCATGAGCAGTTCTTC. This translates into CASSPLLVHEQFF.

This clonotype was seen repeatedly, ten times or more. This sequence joins TRBV5-1 and TRBJ2-7, with a tentative D call TRBD2 (5 bases). V shed 5 bases and J shed 4 bases, with 10 bases lying between them. The CDR3 runs to 12 residues. The germline CDR1 and CDR2 sequences are SGHRS and YFSETQ. The CDR3 DNA sequence: TGCGCCAGCAGTCTTAGGAGGTACGAGCAGTACGTC. This codes for CASSLRRYEQYV.

The chain links TRBV2 to TRBJ2-5, with D uncertain. V was shortened by 8 bases and J by 5 bases, with 18 bases between the two germline ends. The CDR3 length is 14 residues. Germline V gene lookup returns CDR1 SNHLY and CDR2 FYNNEI. CDR3 protein: CASSPVGVGETQYF. The CDR3 nucleotides are TGTGCCAGCTCGCCAGTGGGTGTGGGGGAGACCCAGTACTTC. The whole variable domain, filled in from reference TRBV2 and TRBJ2-5, reads EPEVTQTPSHQVTQMGQEVILRCVPISNHLYFYWYRQILGQKVEFLVSFYNNEISEKSEIFDDQFSVERPDGSNFTLKIRSTKLEDSAMYFCASSPVGVGETQYFGPGTRLLVL.

This clonotype was seen at least ten times. V and J are TRBV24-1 and TRBJ2-3, with D perhaps being TRBD1 or TRBD2 (5 bases each). Germline loops: CDR1 KGHDR, CDR2 SFDVKD. The ends were cut back, 1 base at V and 5 bases at J, with 15 bases in the middle. The CDR3 totals 16 residues. The CDR3 spells CATSDFRVGSEDTQYF. Written as DNA, the CDR3 is TGTGCCACCAGTGATTTCAGGGTGGGGAGTGAAGATACGCAGTATTTT.

The chain employs TRBV20-1 and TRBJ1-2; TRBD1 matches 9 bases. Per the germline V gene, CDR1 is DFQATT and CDR2 is SNEGSKA (reference sequence). CDR3 length: 14 residues. V lost 3 bases to trimming and J lost 4 bases; unmatched junction nucleotides: 6. CDR3 DNA: TGCAGTGCTAGCCGAGGACAGGGGCGCTATGGCTACACCTTC. Its protein is CSASRGQGRYGYTF.

Only a few counts were recorded for this clonotype. V is TRBV24-1 and J is TRBJ2-3, with 11 bases that match TRBD1. Germline CDR1 reads KGHDR; CDR2 reads SFDVKD. This CDR3 region has 16 residues. V was clipped by 2 bases and J by 3 bases; unmatched bases: 3. In DNA, the CDR3 is TGTGCCACCAGTGATTCGGACAGGGGGCGAACAGATACGCAGTATTTT. Protein product: CATSDSDRGRTDTQYF.

The chain has TRBV7-8 and TRBJ2-3, with D uncertain. This CDR3 spans 14 amino acids. The V end lost 6 bases, the J end lost 5 bases, and 15 bases lay between the germline ends. CDR1 and CDR2 from the germline V gene are SGHVS and FQNEAQ. CDR3 region: CASRTPGAEDTQYF. As DNA, the CDR3 is TGTGCCAGCAGAACCCCGGGCGCGGAAGATACGCAGTATTTT. Looking up the rest from reference TRBV7-8 and TRBJ2-3 gives the full variable domain: GAGVSQSPRYKVAKRGQDVALRCDPISGHVSLFWYQQALGQGPEFLTYFQNEAQLDKSGLPSDRFFAERPEGSVSTLKIQRTQQEDSAVYLCASRTPGAEDTQYFGPGTRLTVL.

In this sample, this clonotype turned up a few times. The chain joins TRBV12-3 or TRBV12-4 to TRBJ2-3; D is tentatively TRBD1 or TRBD2 (6 bases each). This CDR3 has 14 amino acids. V shed 11 bases and J shed 0 bases, with 15 bases lying between them. The CDR3 DNA reads TGTGCCGGGGGACCGGGGGCCAGCACAGATACGCAGTATTTT. Translation gives CAGGPGASTDTQYF.

This clonotype was counted only a few times. This sequence joins TRBV5-6 and TRBJ1-2, with D possibly TRBD1 on 5 matching bases. This CDR3 has 14 residues. V lost 4 bases and J 4 bases, leaving 14 bases between the germline ends. The germline V gene encodes CDR1 SGHDT and CDR2 YYEEEE. The CDR3 reads CASSEVTVPYGYTF. CDR3 sequence (DNA): TGTGCCAGCAGCGAAGTGACAGTACCCTATGGCTACACCTTC.

V usage is TRBV27 and J usage is TRBJ1-5; D possibly corresponds to TRBD1 (5 bases). Between the trimmed V and J ends, which lost 5 bases and 4 bases, there was a span of 15 bases. The CDR3 sequence is 15 residues long. CDR1 is MNHEY, CDR2 SMNVEV, per germline (reference sequence). The CDR3 sequence is CASSVRGGANQPQHF. The CDR3 DNA reads TGTGCCAGCAGTGTGCGTGGAGGGGCTAATCAGCCCCAGCATTTT.

This clonotype was detected a few times. The CDR3: CASSVATGSYNEQFF. The CDR3 DNA reads TGTGCCAGCAGCGTAGCTACCGGGTCCTACAATGAGCAGTTCTTC. The chain is built from TRBV9 and TRBJ2-1, with D unclear. Germline assignment: CDR1 SGDLS and CDR2 YYNGEE. V lost 0 bases and J 1 base, leaving 8 bases between the germline ends. This CDR3 contains 15 residues.

This clonotype was seen repeatedly, ten times or more. The chain is built from TRBV12-3 or TRBV12-4 and TRBJ1-5, with 7 bases aligning to TRBD1. This CDR3 spans 16 amino acids. J lost 0 bases, V lost 1 base, and 3 bases had no gene match. The CDR3 coding sequence is TGTGCCAGCAGTTTAGGGACAGGTAATAGCAATCAGCCCCAGCATTTT. Translated, it gives CASSLGTGNSNQPQHF.

This clonotype was recorded at least ten times. The chain recombines TRBV7-9 with TRBJ1-1; D is possibly TRBD1 (5 bases). In germline, CDR1 is SEHNR, CDR2 FQNEAQ (reference sequence). V lost 1 base and J 7 bases, leaving 16 bases between the germline ends. CDR3 size: 15 residues. The chain's CDR3 is CASSLGGGVSFEAFF. CDR3 in DNA: TGTGCCAGCAGCTTAGGGGGCGGAGTCTCCTTTGAAGCTTTCTTT.

This clonotype has a handful of counts. An end of the junction does not agree with germline; a read error may underlie this. The chain carries TRBV7-2 and TRBJ2-1; 7 bases agree with TRBD2. The germline CDR1 and CDR2 sequences are SGHTA and FQGNSA. The CDR3 is made up of 16 amino acids. Written as DNA, the CDR3 is TGTGTCAGCAGCTTGTCTCTAGCGGCATCCTACAATGAGCAGTTCTTC. Translating it yields CVSSLSLAASYNEQFF.

This chain uses TRBV24-1 with TRBJ1-1; D perhaps matches TRBD1 (5 bases). Germline values: CDR1 KGHDR, CDR2 SFDVKD. The CDR3 spans 12 residues. V shed 1 base and J shed 10 bases, with 9 bases lying between them. The CDR3 nucleotides are TGTGCCACCAGTGATTTTGGGGGAGCAGCTTTCTTT. This sequence encodes CATSDFGGAAFF.

The rearrangement uses TRBV25-1 and TRBJ1-4; TRBD1 agrees at 7 bases. The CDR3 runs to 15 residues. CDR1 MGHDK and CDR2 SYGVNS come from the germline V gene. J gave up 11 bases and V 5 bases, and 14 bases lay outside the gene matches. DNA of the CDR3: TGTGCCAGCAGTTTCGGGCAGGGGGGGGTTTCGAAACTGTTTTTT. This gives the protein CASSFGQGGVSKLFF.

The chain joins TRBV7-9 to TRBJ2-1; D is ambiguous. The germline V and J ends were trimmed by 4 bases and 0 bases, with 7 bases remaining between them. This CDR3 has 14 amino acids. CDR1 is SEHNR and CDR2 is FQNEAQ in the germline V gene (reference sequence). CDR3 sequence: CASSSDFSYNEQFF. CDR3 DNA: TGTGCCAGCAGCTCAGACTTCTCCTACAATGAGCAGTTCTTC. Looking up the rest from reference TRBV7-9 and TRBJ2-1 gives the full variable domain: DTGVSQNPRHKITKRGQNVTFRCDPISEHNRLYWYRQTLGQGPEFLTYFQNEAQLEKSRLLSDRFSAERPKGSFSTLEIQRTEQGDSAMYLCASSSDFSYNEQFFGPGTRLTVL.

This clonotype was found many times. The V and J genes are TRBV18 and TRBJ2-5, with TRBD2 identical over 11 bases. The germline gives CDR1 KGHSH, CDR2 LQKENI. The CDR3 extends over 16 amino acids. The trim removed 1 base at V and 1 base at J, leaving 2 bases unmatched. The CDR3 reads CASSPRLAGGQETQYF. CDR3 coding DNA: TGTGCCAGCTCACCACGTCTAGCGGGGGGCCAAGAGACCCAGTACTTC.

The V and J genes are TRBV4-2 and TRBJ2-1, with D perhaps TRBD2 (6 bases). CDR3 length: 15 amino acids. Trimming took off 6 bases at V and 8 bases at J, with 20 bases between the two ends. Looked up from germline, CDR1 is LGHNA and CDR2 is YNFKEQ. The CDR3 loop is CASRKMDYAYDEQFF. CDR3 nucleotides: TGTGCCAGCAGAAAAATGGACTACGCTTATGATGAGCAGTTCTTC.

The chain uses TRBV5-1 and TRBJ1-1; TRBD1 agrees at 7 bases. The CDR3 is 15 amino acids. Per the germline V gene, CDR1 is SGHRS and CDR2 is YFSETQ. V was pared by 9 bases and J by 3 bases, with 14 bases of the junction left unmatched. The CDR3 DNA is TGCGCCACCCGGGAGGAGGGGGCTACGCACACTGAAGCTTTCTTT. Translated: CATREEGATHTEAFF.

This clonotype was counted only a few times. The chain joins TRBV15 to TRBJ2-1; D not resolved. Germline V gene data show CDR1 as LNHNV and CDR2 as YYDKDF (reference sequence). V was shortened by 0 bases and J by 8 bases, with 14 bases between the two germline ends. CDR3 length: 15 residues. This chain's CDR3 is CATSRDNGQDDEQFF. CDR3 coding DNA: TGTGCCACCAGCAGAGATAACGGGCAGGACGATGAGCAGTTCTTC.

J is TRBJ1-1 and V is TRBV7-9; 7 bases fit TRBD1. Germline V lookup: CDR1 SEHNR, CDR2 FQNEAQ (reference sequence). CDR3 length equals 16 residues. V was clipped by 4 bases and J by 1 base; unmatched bases: 9. The CDR3 sequence: CASSSRQGMGNTEAFF. The CDR3 bases are TGTGCCAGCAGCTCCCGACAGGGAATGGGGAACACTGAAGCTTTCTTT.

This clonotype was seen at least ten times. The rearrangement links TRBV20-1 to TRBJ1-2; tentatively, D is TRBD1 (5 bases). This CDR3 is built from 16 residues. The ends were cut back, 0 bases at V and 6 bases at J, with 20 bases in the middle. The germline V gene encodes CDR1 DFQATT and CDR2 SNEGSKA (reference sequence). This CDR3 reads CSARDLQGPIGHGYTF. CDR3 nucleotide sequence: TGCAGTGCTAGAGATCTCCAGGGACCAATAGGCCATGGCTACACCTTC.

Note on this clonotype: The germline gene is not matched at one end of the junction; a read error may be the cause. The chain employs TRBV12-3 or TRBV12-4 and TRBJ2-5; 11 nucleotides match TRBD2. The CDR3 covers 18 residues. The CDR3 DNA is TGTGCCTGCAGGCTACGGGTAGCGGGAGGGCCTGAACAAGAGACCCAGTACTTC. It codes for CACRLRVAGGPEQETQYF.

This clonotype appeared many times. The rearrangement uses TRBV5-1 and TRBJ2-3; no definite D call. Trimming pared 3 bases from V and 6 bases from J, leaving 5 bases between. This CDR3 comprises 11 residues. Germline CDR1 and CDR2: SGHRS and YFSETQ. The CDR3 spells CASSWMDTQYF. DNA of the CDR3: TGCGCCAGCAGCTGGATGGATACGCAGTATTTT.

This clonotype occurred a few times. This chain joins TRBV7-2 and TRBJ1-6, with 9 bases matching TRBD1. The CDR3 length is 15 residues. Germline lookup yields CDR1 SGHTA and CDR2 FQGNSA. The trim removed 4 bases at V and 5 bases at J, leaving 3 bases unmatched. The DNA for the CDR3 is TGTGCCAGCAGCTCGGGACAGGGAAATAATTCACCCCTCCACTTT. Amino acids: CASSSGQGNNSPLHF. Supplemented by reference TRBV7-2 and TRBJ1-6, the full variable domain reads GAGVSQSPSNKVTEKGKDVELRCDPISGHTALYWYRQSLGQGLEFLIYFQGNSAPDKSGLPSDRFSAERTGGSVSTLTIQRTQQEDSAVYLCASSSGQGNNSPLHFGNGTRLTVT.